This record looks at one TCR beta chain sequence and its context. Its antigen is not known. This specimen belongs to a study of CD8 T cells in Susac syndrome. General study points: A relatively small number of individuals underwent TCR sequencing and HLA analysis.

Sequencing of TCR beta was undertaken in CD8+ and CD4+ T cells derived from blood. Per germline, CDR1 SEHNR and CDR2 FQNEAQ (reference sequence). The ends were cut back, 5 bases at V and 4 bases at J, with 9 bases in the middle. This CDR3 contains 13 residues. The RNA input was roughly 0.45 to 1 ug, and it was reverse transcribed with random hexamers. The TCR beta CDR3 was amplified by immunoSEQ multiplex PCR across 54 Vbeta, 13 Jbeta. One entry per CDR3 protein results from TCRdb running MiXCR on the immunoSEQ multiplex PCR reads. The table has 120,000 to 150,000 distinct CDR3 sequences, around 94% seen once.

The chain recombines TRBV7-9 with TRBJ1-5; D call uncertain. Sequenced input: CD8+ T cells from PBMCs. The TCR was taken from a human donor in good health. The CDR3 nucleotides read TGTGCCAGCAGCGCAGACGGTAATCAGCCCCAGCATTTT. It is translated as CASSADGNQPQHF.